A single T cell receptor beta chain is shown here with its context. This specimen belongs to a study of cytomegalovirus exposure and HLA in healthy donors. Primers included in the PCR were 60 Vbeta and 13 Jbeta primers. Profiling relied on immunoSEQ multiplex PCR, and the TCRdb table lists in-frame clones only, not all of them. The sample comprises hundreds of thousands of clones, roughly two thirds of which are singletons, and approximately 2.5% rests with the top ten. J was trimmed by 3 bases and V by 3 bases; bases with no gene match: 4. The CDR3 loop spans 14 amino acids. Germline values: CDR1 LGHNA, CDR2 YNFKEQ.

The source material was PBMCs. The TCR was taken from a female donor in good health and CMV-seronegative. The V gene is TRBV4-2, the J gene TRBJ2-7; the match to TRBD1 covers 8 bases. For the CDR3, the DNA is TGTGCCAGCAGCCATGCTGGACAGGGCTACGAGCAGTACTTC. Its protein product is CASSHAGQGYEQYF.